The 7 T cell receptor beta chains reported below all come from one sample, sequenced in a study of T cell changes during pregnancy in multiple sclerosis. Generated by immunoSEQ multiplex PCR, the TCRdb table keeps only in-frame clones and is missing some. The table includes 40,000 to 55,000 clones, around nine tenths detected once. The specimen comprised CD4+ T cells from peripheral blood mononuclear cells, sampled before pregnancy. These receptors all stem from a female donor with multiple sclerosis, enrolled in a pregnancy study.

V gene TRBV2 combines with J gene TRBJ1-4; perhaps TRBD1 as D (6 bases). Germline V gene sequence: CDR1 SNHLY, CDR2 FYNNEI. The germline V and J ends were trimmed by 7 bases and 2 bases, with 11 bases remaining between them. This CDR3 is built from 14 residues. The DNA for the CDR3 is TGTGCCAGCATACAGGGTCCTACTAATGAAAAACTGTTTTTT. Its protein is CASIQGPTNEKLFF.

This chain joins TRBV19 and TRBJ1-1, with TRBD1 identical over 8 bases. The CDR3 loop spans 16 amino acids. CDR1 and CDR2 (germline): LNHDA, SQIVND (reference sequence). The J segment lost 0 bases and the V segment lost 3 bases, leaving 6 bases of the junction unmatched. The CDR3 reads CASSIGQGFMNTEAFF. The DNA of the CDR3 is TGTGCCAGTAGTATTGGACAGGGTTTCATGAACACTGAAGCTTTCTTT.

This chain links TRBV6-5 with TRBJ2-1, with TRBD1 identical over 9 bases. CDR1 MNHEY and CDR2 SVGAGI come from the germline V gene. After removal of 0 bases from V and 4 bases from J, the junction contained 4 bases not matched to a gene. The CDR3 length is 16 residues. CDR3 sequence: CASSYSPGQGYNEQFF. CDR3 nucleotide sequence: TGTGCCAGCAGTTACTCGCCGGGACAGGGATACAATGAGCAGTTCTTC.

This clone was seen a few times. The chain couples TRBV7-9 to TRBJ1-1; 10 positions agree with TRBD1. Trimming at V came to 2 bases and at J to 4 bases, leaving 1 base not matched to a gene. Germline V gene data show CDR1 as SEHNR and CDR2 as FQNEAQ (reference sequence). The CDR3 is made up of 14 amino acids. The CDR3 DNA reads TGTGCCAGCAGCTTATGGACAGGGGGCACTGAAGCTTTCTTT. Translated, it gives CASSLWTGGTEAFF.

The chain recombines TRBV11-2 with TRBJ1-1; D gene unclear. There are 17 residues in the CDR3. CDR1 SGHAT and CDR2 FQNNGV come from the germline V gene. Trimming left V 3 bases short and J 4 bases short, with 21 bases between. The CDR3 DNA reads TGTGCCAGCAGCTTGAGGAGGATTGATGCGGAGGGCACTGAAGCTTTCTTT. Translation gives CASSLRRIDAEGTEAFF.

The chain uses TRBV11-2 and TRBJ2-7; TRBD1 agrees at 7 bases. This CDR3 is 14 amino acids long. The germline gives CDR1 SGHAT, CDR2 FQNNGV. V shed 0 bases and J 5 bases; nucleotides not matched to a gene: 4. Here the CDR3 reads CASSLEGGLNEQYF. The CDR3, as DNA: TGTGCCAGCAGCTTAGAAGGGGGCCTCAACGAGCAGTACTTC.

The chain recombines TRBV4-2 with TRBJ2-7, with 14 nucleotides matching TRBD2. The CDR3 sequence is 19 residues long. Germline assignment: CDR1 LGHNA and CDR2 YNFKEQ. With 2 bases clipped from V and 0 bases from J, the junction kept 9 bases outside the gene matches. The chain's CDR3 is CASSQSGTSGSFLSYEQYF. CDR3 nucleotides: TGTGCCAGCAGCCAATCCGGGACTAGCGGGAGTTTCCTCTCCTACGAGCAGTACTTC.